This TCR beta chain was profiled in a study of shared clonotypes between healthy human individuals. The genomic DNA of each subset was split evenly across several immunoSEQ plates. The protocol was immunoSEQ multiplex PCR, while the TCRdb copy is restricted to in-frame clones and leaves out a portion. The sample contains about 2.4 million clones, 93% of which appear only once. The sample consisted of naive CD4+ T cells from PBMCs. Subset denoted: CD45RA+ positively selected. This clonotype was sampled from a man aged 18 to 29 in good health. Some clones in this sample may be carry-over from other donors' samples.

The chain's CDR3 is CASSPRAGQGWNEQFF. The DNA for the CDR3 is TGTGCCAGCAGCCCCAGAGCGGGACAGGGCTGGAATGAGCAGTTCTTC. The chain recombines TRBV7-9 with TRBJ2-1, with 9 bases aligning to TRBD1. The CDR3 covers 16 residues. The germline V gene has CDR1 SEHNR and CDR2 FQNEAQ (reference sequence). The trim removed 5 bases at V and 7 bases at J, leaving 12 bases unmatched.